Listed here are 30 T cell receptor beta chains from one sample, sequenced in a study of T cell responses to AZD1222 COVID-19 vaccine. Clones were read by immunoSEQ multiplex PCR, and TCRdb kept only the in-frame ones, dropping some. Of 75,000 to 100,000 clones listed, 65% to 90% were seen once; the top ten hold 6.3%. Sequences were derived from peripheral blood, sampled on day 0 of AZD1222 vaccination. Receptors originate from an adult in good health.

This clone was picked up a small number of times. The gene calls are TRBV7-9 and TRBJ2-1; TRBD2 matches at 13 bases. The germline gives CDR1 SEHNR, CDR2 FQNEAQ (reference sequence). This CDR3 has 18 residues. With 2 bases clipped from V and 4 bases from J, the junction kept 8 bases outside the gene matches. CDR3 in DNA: TGTGCCAGCAGCTTACTACTAGCGGGAGGGCCCTGGTACAATGAGCAGTTCTTC. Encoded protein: CASSLLLAGGPWYNEQFF.

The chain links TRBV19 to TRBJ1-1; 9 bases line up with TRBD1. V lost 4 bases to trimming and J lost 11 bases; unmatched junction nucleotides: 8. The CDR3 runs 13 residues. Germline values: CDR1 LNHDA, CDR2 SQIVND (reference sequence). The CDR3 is CASSNWDRVEAFF. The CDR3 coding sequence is TGTGCCAGTAGTAACTGGGACAGGGTGGAGGCTTTCTTT. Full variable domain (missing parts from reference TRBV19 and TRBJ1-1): DGGITQSPKYLFRKEGQNVTLSCEQNLNHDAMYWYRQDPGQGLRLIYYSQIVNDFQKGDIAEGYSVSREKKESFPLTVTSAQKNPTAFYLCASSNWDRVEAFFGQGTRLTVV.

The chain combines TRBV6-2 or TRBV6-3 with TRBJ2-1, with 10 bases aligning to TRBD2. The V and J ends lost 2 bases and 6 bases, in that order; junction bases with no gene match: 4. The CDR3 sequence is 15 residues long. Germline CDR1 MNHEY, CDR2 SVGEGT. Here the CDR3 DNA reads TGTGCCAGCAGTTACGATCCTAGCGGGAGCAATGAGCAGTTCTTC. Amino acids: CASSYDPSGSNEQFF.

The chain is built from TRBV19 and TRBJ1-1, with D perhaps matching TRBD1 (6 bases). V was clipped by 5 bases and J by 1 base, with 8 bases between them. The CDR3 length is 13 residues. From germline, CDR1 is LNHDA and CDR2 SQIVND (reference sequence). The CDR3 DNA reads TGTGCCAGTAGTCTAGGGGGGAACACTGAAGCTTTCTTT. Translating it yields CASSLGGNTEAFF.

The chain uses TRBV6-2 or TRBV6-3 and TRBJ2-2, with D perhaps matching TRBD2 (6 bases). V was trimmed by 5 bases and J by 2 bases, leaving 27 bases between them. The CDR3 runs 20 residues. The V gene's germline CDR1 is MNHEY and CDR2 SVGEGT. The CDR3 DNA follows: TGTGCCAGCAGTCCCCGCCCCAGGCGGGGTGGGGCCCTAAACACCGGGGAGCTGTTTTTT. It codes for CASSPRPRRGGALNTGELFF.

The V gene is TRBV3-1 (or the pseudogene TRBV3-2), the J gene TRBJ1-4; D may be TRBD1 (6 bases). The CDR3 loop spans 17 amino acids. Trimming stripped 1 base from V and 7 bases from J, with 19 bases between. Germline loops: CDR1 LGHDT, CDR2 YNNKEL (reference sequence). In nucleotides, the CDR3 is TGTGCCAGCAGCCAAGTTAGGACGTCAGGGGAGGGTGAAAAACTGTTTTTT. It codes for CASSQVRTSGEGEKLFF.

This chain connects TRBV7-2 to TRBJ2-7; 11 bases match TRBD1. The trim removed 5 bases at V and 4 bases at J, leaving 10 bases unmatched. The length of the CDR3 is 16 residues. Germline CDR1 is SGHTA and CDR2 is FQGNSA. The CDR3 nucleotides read TGTGCCAGCAGCGTTTCCCGGACAGGGGGCAAATACGAGCAGTACTTC. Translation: CASSVSRTGGKYEQYF.

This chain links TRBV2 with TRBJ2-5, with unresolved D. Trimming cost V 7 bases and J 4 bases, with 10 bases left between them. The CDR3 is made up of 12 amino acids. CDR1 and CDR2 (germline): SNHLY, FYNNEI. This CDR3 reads CASMVDAETQYF. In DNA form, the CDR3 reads TGTGCCAGCATGGTCGACGCAGAGACCCAGTACTTC.

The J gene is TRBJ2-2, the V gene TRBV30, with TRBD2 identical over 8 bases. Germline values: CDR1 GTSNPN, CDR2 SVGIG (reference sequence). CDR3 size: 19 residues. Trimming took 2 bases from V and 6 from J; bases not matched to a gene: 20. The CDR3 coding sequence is TGTGCCTGGAGTAACTTCGCGGGTTTAGCGGGGCCCGGGGCCGGGGAGCTGTTTTTT. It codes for CAWSNFAGLAGPGAGELFF.

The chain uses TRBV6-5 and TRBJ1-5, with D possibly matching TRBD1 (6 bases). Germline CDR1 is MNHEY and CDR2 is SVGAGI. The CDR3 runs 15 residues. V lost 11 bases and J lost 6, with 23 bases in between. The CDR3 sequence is CACSGGRFGGQPQHF. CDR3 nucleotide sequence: TGTGCCTGCTCCGGGGGGCGATTTGGCGGTCAGCCCCAGCATTTT.

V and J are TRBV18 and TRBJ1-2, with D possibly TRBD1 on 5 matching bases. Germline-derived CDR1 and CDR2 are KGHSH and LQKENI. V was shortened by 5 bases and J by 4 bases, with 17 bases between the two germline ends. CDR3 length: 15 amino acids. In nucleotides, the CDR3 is TGTGCCAGCTCAACGAAGGTCGGGGGTGGCTATGGCTACACCTTC. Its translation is CASSTKVGGGYGYTF.

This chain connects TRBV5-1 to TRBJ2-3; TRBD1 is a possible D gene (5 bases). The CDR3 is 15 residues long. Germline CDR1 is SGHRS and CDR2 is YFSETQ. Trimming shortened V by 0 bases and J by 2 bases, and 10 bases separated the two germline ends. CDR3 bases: TGCGCCAGCAGCTTGGCTGTAGGGGCCACAGATACGCAGTATTTT. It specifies CASSLAVGATDTQYF. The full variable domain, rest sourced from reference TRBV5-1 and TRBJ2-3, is KAGVTQTPRYLIKTRGQQVTLSCSPISGHRSVSWYQQTPGQGLQFLFEYFSETQRNKGNFPGRFSGRQFSNSRSEMNVSTLELGDSALYLCASSLAVGATDTQYFGPGTRLTVL.

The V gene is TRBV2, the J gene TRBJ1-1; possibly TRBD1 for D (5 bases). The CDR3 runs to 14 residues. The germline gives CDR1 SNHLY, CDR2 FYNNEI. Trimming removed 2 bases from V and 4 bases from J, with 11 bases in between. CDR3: CASSEYRGLTEAFF. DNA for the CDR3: TGTGCCAGCAGTGAATATCGGGGCCTCACTGAAGCTTTCTTT.

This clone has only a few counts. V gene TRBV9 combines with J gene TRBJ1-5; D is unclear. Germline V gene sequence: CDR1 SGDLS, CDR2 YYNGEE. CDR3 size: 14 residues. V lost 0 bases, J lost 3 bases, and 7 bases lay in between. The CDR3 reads CASSVGQPNQPQHF. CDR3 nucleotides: TGTGCCAGCAGCGTAGGGCAGCCCAATCAGCCCCAGCATTTT.

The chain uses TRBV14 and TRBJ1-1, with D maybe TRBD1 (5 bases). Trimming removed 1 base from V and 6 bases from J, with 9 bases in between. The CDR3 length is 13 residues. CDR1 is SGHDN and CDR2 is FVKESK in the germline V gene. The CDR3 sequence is CASSQVRGAEAFF. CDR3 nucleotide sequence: TGTGCCAGCAGCCAAGTAAGGGGCGCTGAAGCTTTCTTT.

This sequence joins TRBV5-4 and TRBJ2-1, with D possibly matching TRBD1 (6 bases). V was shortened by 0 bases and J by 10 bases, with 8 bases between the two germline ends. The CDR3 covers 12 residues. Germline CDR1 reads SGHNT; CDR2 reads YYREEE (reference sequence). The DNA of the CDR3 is TGTGCCAGCAGCTTGGTGGGGACAGAGCAGTTCTTC. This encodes CASSLVGTEQFF.

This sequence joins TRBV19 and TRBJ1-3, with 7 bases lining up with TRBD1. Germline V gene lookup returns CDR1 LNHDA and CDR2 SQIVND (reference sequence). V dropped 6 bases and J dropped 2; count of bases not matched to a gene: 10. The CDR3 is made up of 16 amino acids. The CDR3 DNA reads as TGTGCCAGTAGCAGGACCGCGACAGGGACTGGAAACACCATATATTTT. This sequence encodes CASSRTATGTGNTIYF. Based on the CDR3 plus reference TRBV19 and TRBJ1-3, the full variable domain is DGGITQSPKYLFRKEGQNVTLSCEQNLNHDAMYWYRQDPGQGLRLIYYSQIVNDFQKGDIAEGYSVSREKKESFPLTVTSAQKNPTAFYLCASSRTATGTGNTIYFGEGSWLTVV.

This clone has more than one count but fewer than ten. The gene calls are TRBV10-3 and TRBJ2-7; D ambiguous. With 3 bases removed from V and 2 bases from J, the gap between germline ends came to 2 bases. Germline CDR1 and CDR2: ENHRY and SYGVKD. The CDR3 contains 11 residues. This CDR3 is CAISDTYEQYF. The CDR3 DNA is TGTGCCATCAGTGACACCTACGAGCAGTACTTC.

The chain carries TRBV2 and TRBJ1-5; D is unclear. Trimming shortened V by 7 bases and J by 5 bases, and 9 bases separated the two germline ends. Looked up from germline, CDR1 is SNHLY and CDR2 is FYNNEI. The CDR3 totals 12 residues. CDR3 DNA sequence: TGTGCCAGCAAGGCCGAACATCAGCCCCAGCATTTT. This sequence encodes CASKAEHQPQHF.

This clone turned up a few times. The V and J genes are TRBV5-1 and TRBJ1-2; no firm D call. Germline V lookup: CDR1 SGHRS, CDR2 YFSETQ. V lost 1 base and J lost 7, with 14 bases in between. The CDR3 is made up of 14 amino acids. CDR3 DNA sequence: TGCGCCAGCAGCTTGAATGTCGGGTCAGGTGGCTACACCTTC. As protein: CASSLNVGSGGYTF.

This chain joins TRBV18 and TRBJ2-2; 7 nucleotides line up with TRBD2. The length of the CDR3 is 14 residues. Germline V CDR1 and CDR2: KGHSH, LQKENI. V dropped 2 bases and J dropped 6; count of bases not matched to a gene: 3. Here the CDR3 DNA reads TGTGCCAGCTCACCATCTACTAGCGCCGGGGAGCTGTTTTTT. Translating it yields CASSPSTSAGELFF.

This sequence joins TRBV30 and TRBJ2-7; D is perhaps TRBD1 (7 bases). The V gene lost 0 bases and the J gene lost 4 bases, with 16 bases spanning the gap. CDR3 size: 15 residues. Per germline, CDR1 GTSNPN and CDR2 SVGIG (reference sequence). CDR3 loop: CAWSVKAGGLYEQYF. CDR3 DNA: TGTGCCTGGAGTGTTAAGGCAGGGGGGCTATACGAGCAGTACTTC.

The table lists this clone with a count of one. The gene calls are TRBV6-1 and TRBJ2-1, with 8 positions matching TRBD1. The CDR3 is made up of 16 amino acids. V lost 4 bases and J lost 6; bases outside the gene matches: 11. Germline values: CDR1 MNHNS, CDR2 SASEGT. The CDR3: CASSGLTGGFSNEQFF. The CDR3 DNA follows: TGTGCCAGCAGTGGTCTCACAGGGGGTTTTTCCAATGAGCAGTTCTTC.

In DNA form, the CDR3 reads TGCAGCGTTGAAGGGGGGACGTCCTACGAGCAGTACTTC. Its protein product is CSVEGGTSYEQYF. The chain uses TRBV29-1 and TRBJ2-7; D may correspond to TRBD1 or TRBD2 (5 bases each). CDR1 is SQVTM and CDR2 is ANQGSEA in the germline V gene. This CDR3 is 13 amino acids long. V was clipped by 1 base and J by 1 base, with 8 bases between them.

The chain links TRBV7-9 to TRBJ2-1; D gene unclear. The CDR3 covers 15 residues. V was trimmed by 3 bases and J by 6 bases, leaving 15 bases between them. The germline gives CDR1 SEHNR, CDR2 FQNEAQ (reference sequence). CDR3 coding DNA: TGTGCCAGCAGCTTTTCCGTGGTGATGGGCAATGAGCAGTTCTTC. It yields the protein CASSFSVVMGNEQFF.

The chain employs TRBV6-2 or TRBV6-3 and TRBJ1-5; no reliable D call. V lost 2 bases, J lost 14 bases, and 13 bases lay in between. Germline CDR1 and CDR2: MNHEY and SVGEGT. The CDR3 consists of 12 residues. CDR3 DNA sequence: TGTGCCAGCAGTTACGGGTCCCAAGGTGAGCATTTT. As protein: CASSYGSQGEHF.

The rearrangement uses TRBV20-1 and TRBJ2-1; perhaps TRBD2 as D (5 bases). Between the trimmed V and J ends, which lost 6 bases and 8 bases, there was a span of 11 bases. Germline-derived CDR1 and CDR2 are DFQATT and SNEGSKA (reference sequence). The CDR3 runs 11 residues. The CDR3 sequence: CSAASIHEQFF. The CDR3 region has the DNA TGCAGTGCAGCTAGCATCCATGAGCAGTTCTTC.

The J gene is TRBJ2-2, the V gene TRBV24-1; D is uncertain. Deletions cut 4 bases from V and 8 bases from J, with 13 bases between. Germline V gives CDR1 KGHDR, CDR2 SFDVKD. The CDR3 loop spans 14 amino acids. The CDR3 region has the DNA TGTGCCACCAGTGACCCTGGGCCCTCGGGGGAGCTGTTTTTT. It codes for CATSDPGPSGELFF.

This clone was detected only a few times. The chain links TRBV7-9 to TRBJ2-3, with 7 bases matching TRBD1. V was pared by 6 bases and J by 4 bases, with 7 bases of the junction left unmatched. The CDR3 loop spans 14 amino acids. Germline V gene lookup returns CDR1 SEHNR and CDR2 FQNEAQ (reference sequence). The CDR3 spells CASSTHTGADTQYF. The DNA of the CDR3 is TGTGCCAGCAGTACACATACAGGGGCAGATACGCAGTATTTT.

As DNA, the CDR3 is TGTGCCAGCTCAAACAGACGACTAGCGGGAGGGTCCCAACTGGTCACAGATACGCAGTATTTT. Translated, it gives CASSNRRLAGGSQLVTDTQYF. V gene TRBV18 combines with J gene TRBJ2-3; 14 nucleotides align to TRBD2. Unmatched junction bases numbered 18, after V lost 5 bases and J lost 2 bases. The CDR3 contains 21 residues. The V gene's germline CDR1 is KGHSH and CDR2 LQKENI.